These 22 T cell receptor beta chains share one sample of origin, sequenced in a study of T cells in pancreatic ductal adenocarcinoma. Clones were sequenced by immunoSEQ multiplex PCR, and TCRdb holds only the in-frame ones, with some missing. The sample consists of over 100,000 clones, over 90% of them appearing once. Surgery without prior neoadjuvant therapy was the treatment of the selected pancreatic ductal adenocarcinoma patients. Source material: PBMCs. These receptors originate from a human donor with pancreatic ductal adenocarcinoma.

The rearrangement links TRBV18 to TRBJ2-5, with D possibly TRBD2 on 6 matching bases. Germline V lookup: CDR1 KGHSH, CDR2 LQKENI. There are 12 residues in the CDR3. Trimming took off 3 bases at V and 4 bases at J, with 6 bases between the two ends. The CDR3 bases are TGTGCCAGCTCACCGGAGGGAGAGACCCAGTACTTC. Translation: CASSPEGETQYF.

The chain joins TRBV5-1 to TRBJ2-5; TRBD1 aligns across 7 bases. CDR1 SGHRS and CDR2 YFSETQ come from the germline V gene. J lost 1 base, V lost 5 bases, and 11 bases had no gene match. This CDR3 has 16 residues. CDR3 DNA: TGCGCCAGCAGATTACAGTCGGGACAGTTCCAAGAGACCCAGTACTTC. It yields the protein CASRLQSGQFQETQYF. The full variable domain, its missing parts supplied by reference TRBV5-1 and TRBJ2-5, is KAGVTQTPRYLIKTRGQQVTLSCSPISGHRSVSWYQQTPGQGLQFLFEYFSETQRNKGNFPGRFSGRQFSNSRSEMNVSTLELGDSALYLCASRLQSGQFQETQYFGPGTRLLVL.

The V call is TRBV15, the J call TRBJ2-3; the D gene is possibly TRBD1 (5 bases). Looked up from germline, CDR1 is LNHNV and CDR2 is YYDKDF (reference sequence). The CDR3 is 13 amino acids. V lost 8 bases and J lost 0, with 9 bases in between. DNA of the CDR3: TGTGCCACCGGAAAGGGGAGCACAGATACGCAGTATTTT. It yields the protein CATGKGSTDTQYF.

The V gene is TRBV18, the J gene TRBJ2-1, with 7 bases lining up with TRBD2. Germline lookup yields CDR1 KGHSH and CDR2 LQKENI. This CDR3 is built from 16 residues. Unmatched junction bases numbered 11, after V lost 1 base and J lost 8 bases. CDR3 amino acids: CASSPREGNLADEQFF. The CDR3 DNA sequence: TGTGCCAGCTCACCACGGGAGGGGAATTTGGCGGATGAGCAGTTCTTC.

This sequence joins TRBV28 and TRBJ1-5; weak D call: TRBD1 (5 bases). This CDR3 region has 13 residues. V lost 6 bases, J lost 4 bases, and 10 bases lay in between. In germline, CDR1 is MDHEN, CDR2 SYDVKM. DNA for the CDR3: TGTGCCAGCAGAGAGGACACTAATCAGCCCCAGCATTTT. Translated: CASREDTNQPQHF. The full variable domain, its missing parts supplied by reference TRBV28 and TRBJ1-5, is DVKVTQSSRYLVKRTGEKVFLECVQDMDHENMFWYRQDPGLGLRLIYFSYDVKMKEKGDIPEGYSVSREKKERFSLILESASTNQTSMYLCASREDTNQPQHFGDGTRLSIL.

The chain uses TRBV27 and TRBJ2-2; possible D gene TRBD1, 6 bases. V shed 6 bases and J shed 4 bases, with 15 bases lying between them. The CDR3 is made up of 15 amino acids. CDR1 and CDR2 (germline): MNHEY, SMNVEV (reference sequence). Written as DNA, the CDR3 is TGTGCCAGCAGCCTTCTTTCAGGGGTCACCGGGGAGCTGTTTTTT. Its translation: CASSLLSGVTGELFF.

The chain has TRBV28 and TRBJ2-7; D unresolved. Germline V gives CDR1 MDHEN, CDR2 SYDVKM. Trimming took 2 bases from V and 4 from J, leaving 6 bases between them. This CDR3 region has 12 residues. The CDR3 DNA reads TGTGCCAGCAGTTTAGCGTTGTACGAGCAGTACTTC. Translation: CASSLALYEQYF.

This chain connects TRBV18 to TRBJ2-7; D unclear. This CDR3 region has 14 residues. The V end lost 2 bases, the J end lost 3 bases, and 11 bases lay between the germline ends. Germline CDR1 is KGHSH and CDR2 is LQKENI. The DNA for the CDR3 is TGTGCCAGCTCACCAGAGGTCCCTGGCTACGAGCAGTACTTC. It specifies CASSPEVPGYEQYF.

This clone was detected a few times. The rearrangement joins TRBV9 to TRBJ2-3; 9 bases match TRBD1. The CDR3 covers 16 residues. CDR1 is SGDLS, CDR2 YYNGEE, per germline. V lost 4 bases, J lost 5 bases, and 11 bases stayed unmatched. CDR3 sequence reads: CASSPYGQGSLDTQYF. The CDR3 region has the DNA TGTGCCAGCAGCCCCTACGGACAGGGGTCCCTAGATACGCAGTATTTT.

The gene calls are TRBV19 and TRBJ2-1; D is unclear. Germline V CDR1 and CDR2: LNHDA, SQIVND (reference sequence). The germline V and J ends were trimmed by 5 bases and 0 bases, with 11 bases remaining between them. The CDR3 is made up of 15 amino acids. CDR3 nucleotide sequence: TGTGCCAGTAGTTGGGCGCTGAGCTCCTACAATGAGCAGTTCTTC. Translating gives CASSWALSSYNEQFF.

The chain combines TRBV27 with TRBJ2-3, with D possibly matching TRBD2 (6 bases). Germline lookup yields CDR1 MNHEY and CDR2 SMNVEV (reference sequence). Trimming stripped 5 bases from V and 4 bases from J, with 19 bases between. The CDR3 contains 16 residues. CDR3 loop: CASSTRLDPAPDTQYF. The CDR3 DNA reads TGTGCCAGCAGTACCCGACTAGATCCGGCTCCAGATACGCAGTATTTT.

J is TRBJ2-7 and V is TRBV6-6; TRBD1 matches 9 bases. Germline CDR1 and CDR2: MNHNY and SVGAGI (reference sequence). With 5 bases clipped from V and 5 bases from J, the junction kept 10 bases outside the gene matches. The CDR3 covers 15 residues. The CDR3 sequence: CASSNRGLIGNEQYF. The CDR3 DNA reads TGTGCCAGCAGTAACAGGGGGCTTATAGGTAACGAGCAGTACTTC.

The rearrangement joins TRBV2 to TRBJ2-2; tentatively, D is TRBD2 (5 bases). This CDR3 contains 11 residues. With 9 bases removed from V and 6 bases from J, the gap between germline ends came to 8 bases. The germline CDR1 and CDR2 sequences are SNHLY and FYNNEI. CDR3 sequence reads: CASRESGELFF. CDR3 DNA sequence: TGTGCCAGTAGGGAGTCCGGGGAGCTGTTTTTT. The full variable domain, completed using reference TRBV2 and TRBJ2-2, is EPEVTQTPSHQVTQMGQEVILRCVPISNHLYFYWYRQILGQKVEFLVSFYNNEISEKSEIFDDQFSVERPDGSNFTLKIRSTKLEDSAMYFCASRESGELFFGEGSRLTVL.

The chain is built from TRBV4-3 and TRBJ1-2; the D is unclear. The germline V gene has CDR1 LGHNA and CDR2 YSLEER. This CDR3 contains 14 residues. Trimming removed 0 bases from V and 4 bases from J, with 9 bases in between. CDR3 bases: TGCGCCAGCAGCCAAGATCGGGGAACCTATGGCTACACCTTC. Translated, it gives CASSQDRGTYGYTF.

The chain has TRBV27 and TRBJ2-7, with D unresolved. CDR1 and CDR2 from the germline V gene are MNHEY and SMNVEV (reference sequence). This CDR3 region has 14 residues. Trimming shortened V by 3 bases and J by 4 bases, and 13 bases separated the two germline ends. The CDR3 sequence is CASSFRGLGYEQYF. The CDR3 nucleotides are TGTGCCAGCAGTTTCCGCGGCCTCGGGTACGAGCAGTACTTC.

The CDR3: CASTLAGATDTQYF. The CDR3 nucleotides read TGCGCCAGCACCCTAGCGGGAGCGACAGATACGCAGTATTTT. The chain couples TRBV5-1 to TRBJ2-3; 10 bases agree with TRBD2. The CDR3 extends over 14 amino acids. The V gene end was trimmed by 6 bases and the J gene end by 3 bases; junction bases not matched to a gene: 4. Germline values: CDR1 SGHRS, CDR2 YFSETQ. Filled out from reference TRBV5-1 and TRBJ2-3, the complete variable domain reads KAGVTQTPRYLIKTRGQQVTLSCSPISGHRSVSWYQQTPGQGLQFLFEYFSETQRNKGNFPGRFSGRQFSNSRSEMNVSTLELGDSALYLCASTLAGATDTQYFGPGTRLTVL.

The genes are TRBV28 and TRBJ1-2; D is possibly TRBD1 (5 bases). The CDR3 runs 12 residues. Germline-derived CDR1 and CDR2 are MDHEN and SYDVKM. V gave up 5 bases and J gave up 3 bases, with 7 bases separating them. The CDR3: CASSTTDYGYTF. DNA for the CDR3: TGTGCCAGCAGTACGACAGACTATGGCTACACCTTC.

This clone came up once. The V gene is TRBV14, the J gene TRBJ1-1; D gene unclear. The CDR3 sequence is 13 residues long. Trimming pared 2 bases from V and 2 bases from J, leaving 6 bases between. The germline V gene has CDR1 SGHDN and CDR2 FVKESK. Here the CDR3 reads CASSQFINTEAFF. In nucleotides, the CDR3 is TGTGCCAGCAGCCAATTTATAAACACTGAAGCTTTCTTT.

The V call is TRBV6-5, the J call TRBJ2-7; TRBD2 agrees at 9 bases. CDR1 is MNHEY and CDR2 is SVGAGI in the germline V gene. Trimming cost V 8 bases and J 5 bases; bases outside gene matches: 4. There are 12 residues in the CDR3. CDR3 amino acids: CASLAGANEQYF. CDR3 bases: TGTGCCAGCTTAGCGGGAGCAAACGAGCAGTACTTC.

This chain uses TRBV10-3 with TRBJ2-5; 9 nucleotides agree with TRBD2. The CDR3 has 13 amino acids. The V segment lost 7 bases and the J segment 3 bases; nucleotides outside the gene matches: 3. Germline V gives CDR1 ENHRY, CDR2 SYGVKD. The chain's CDR3 is CAINAGGEETQYF. As DNA, the CDR3 is TGTGCCATCAATGCGGGAGGGGAAGAGACCCAGTACTTC.

The V gene is TRBV4-3, the J gene TRBJ2-7; D remains unclear. The length of the CDR3 is 12 residues. V was shortened by 1 base and J by 3 bases, with 4 bases between the two germline ends. CDR1 is LGHNA, CDR2 YSLEER, per germline. This CDR3 is CASSQAGYEQYF. The DNA for the CDR3 is TGCGCCAGCAGCCAAGCAGGCTACGAGCAGTACTTC.

The chain links TRBV6-4 to TRBJ1-2; a weak D match, TRBD1 (5 bases). Germline CDR1 is MRHNA and CDR2 is SNTAGT. The V end lost 2 bases, the J end lost 6 bases, and 13 bases lay between the germline ends. This CDR3 comprises 14 residues. The CDR3 DNA follows: TGTGCCAGCAGTGACGGAGGGGTCGGGAATGGCTACACCTTC. Translating it yields CASSDGGVGNGYTF.